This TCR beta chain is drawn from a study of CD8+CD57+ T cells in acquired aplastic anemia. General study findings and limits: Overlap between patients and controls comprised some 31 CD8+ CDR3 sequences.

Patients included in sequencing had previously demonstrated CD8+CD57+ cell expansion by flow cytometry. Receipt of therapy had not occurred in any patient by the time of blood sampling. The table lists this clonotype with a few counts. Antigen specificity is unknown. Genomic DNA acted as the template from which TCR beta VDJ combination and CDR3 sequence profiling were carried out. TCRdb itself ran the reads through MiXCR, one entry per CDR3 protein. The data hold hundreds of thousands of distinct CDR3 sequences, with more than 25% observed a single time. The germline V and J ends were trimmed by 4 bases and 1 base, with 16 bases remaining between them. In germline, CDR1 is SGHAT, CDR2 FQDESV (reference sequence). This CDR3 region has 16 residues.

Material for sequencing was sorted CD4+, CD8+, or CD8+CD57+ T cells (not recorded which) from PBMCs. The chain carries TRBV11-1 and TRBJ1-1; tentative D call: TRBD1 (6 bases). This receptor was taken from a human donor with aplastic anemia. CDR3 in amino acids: CASSSGARGSNTEAFF. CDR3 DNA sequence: TGTGCCAGCAGCTCTGGCGCCAGGGGTTCGAACACTGAAGCTTTCTTT.